This T cell receptor beta chain stems from a study of T cell repertoires in cytomegalovirus infection. About the study: TCR beta signatures that were public indicated CMV infection and matching HLA type. Study-wide results and caveats: Carriers of CMV plus the relevant HLA were identified by cumulative public TCR beta family frequency. HLA-C-restricted TCR beta clonotypes specific for CMV led the ex vivo response.

CDR1 is SGHDT, CDR2 YYEEEE, per germline. The V end was cut by 4 bases, the J end by 3 bases, with 10 bases between. The CDR3 spans 13 residues. Comment on this clonotype: The target antigen is unknown.

In TCRdb, the reads were re-called with MiXCR into one record per CDR3 protein. Of roughly 100,000 distinct CDR3 sequences detected, more than 15% appear once; the ten largest clones hold less than 10%. The origin of this receptor is a human donor in good health (CMV status not recorded). Some clones in this sample may be carry-over from other donors' samples. The V call is TRBV5-6, the J call TRBJ1-1; D unclear. Input material: PBMCs. The CDR3 region has the DNA TGTGCCAGCAGCACTAGCTGGGACACTGAAGCTTTCTTT. Translated: CASSTSWDTEAFF.